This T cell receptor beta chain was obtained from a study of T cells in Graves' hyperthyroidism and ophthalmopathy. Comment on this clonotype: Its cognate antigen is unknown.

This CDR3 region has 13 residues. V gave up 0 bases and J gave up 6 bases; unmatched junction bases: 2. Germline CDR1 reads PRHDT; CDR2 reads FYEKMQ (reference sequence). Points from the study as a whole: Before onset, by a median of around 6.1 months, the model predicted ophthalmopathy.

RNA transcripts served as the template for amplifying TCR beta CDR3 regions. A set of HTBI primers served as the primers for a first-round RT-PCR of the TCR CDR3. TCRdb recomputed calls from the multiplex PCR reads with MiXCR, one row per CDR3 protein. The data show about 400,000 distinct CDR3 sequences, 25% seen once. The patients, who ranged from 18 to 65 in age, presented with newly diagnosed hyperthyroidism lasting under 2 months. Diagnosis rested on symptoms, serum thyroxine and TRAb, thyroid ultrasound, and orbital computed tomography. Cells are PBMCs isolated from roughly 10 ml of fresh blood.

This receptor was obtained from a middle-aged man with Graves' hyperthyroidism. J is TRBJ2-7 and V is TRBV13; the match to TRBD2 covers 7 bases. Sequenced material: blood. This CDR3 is CASSLGWGGEQYF. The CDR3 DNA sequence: TGTGCCAGCAGCTTAGGGTGGGGGGGCGAGCAGTACTTC.